These 24 T cell receptor beta chains originate from one sample sequenced in a study of Tregs in tolerant kidney transplant recipients. Profiling relied on immunoSEQ multiplex PCR, and the TCRdb table lists in-frame clones only, not all of them. The table lists nearly 95,000 clones, roughly 93% of them singletons, with 0.35% to 0.55% in the top ten. Sequenced here: CD4+ T cells from blood, sampled before the transplant. The receptor set was obtained from a human donor who received a combined kidney and bone marrow transplant.

On this clone itself: The sample carries other DNA sequences with the same CDR3. The chain couples TRBV7-6 to TRBJ1-6; 8 positions agree with TRBD1. CDR1 is SGHVS and CDR2 is FNYEAQ in the germline V gene. Germline trimming cut 3 bases from V and 8 bases from J; bases unmatched to any gene: 6. The CDR3 spans 15 residues. CDR3 DNA: TGTGCCAGCAGCTTTTCGACAGGGGAGGATTCACCCCTCCACTTT. Its translation: CASSFSTGEDSPLHF.

The chain uses TRBV27 and TRBJ1-1; TRBD1 matches at 8 bases. CDR3 length: 11 amino acids. The V gene end was trimmed by 6 bases and the J gene end by 11 bases; junction bases not matched to a gene: 5. From germline, CDR1 is MNHEY and CDR2 SMNVEV (reference sequence). CDR3 residues: CASRTGARAFF. CDR3 DNA sequence: TGTGCCAGCAGGACAGGGGCAAGGGCTTTCTTT.

The CDR3 loop is CASRAAGGRPDTQYF. CDR3 DNA: TGTGCCAGCAGGGCAGCGGGAGGCCGGCCAGATACGCAGTATTTT. The gene calls are TRBV5-4 and TRBJ2-3, with 9 nucleotides matching TRBD2. This CDR3 has 15 residues. Germline-derived CDR1 and CDR2 are SGHNT and YYREEE (reference sequence). V trimming: 5 bases; J trimming: 4 bases; junction bases outside the gene matches: 8.

The J gene is TRBJ2-2, the V gene TRBV7-2, with TRBD2 matching over 15 bases. CDR3 length: 16 amino acids. Germline V gives CDR1 SGHTA, CDR2 FQGNSA. V dropped 5 bases and J dropped 6; count of bases not matched to a gene: 4. The CDR3 sequence: CASSQRTSGGAGELFF. The CDR3 nucleotides read TGTGCCAGCAGCCAACGGACTAGCGGGGGGGCCGGGGAGCTGTTTTTT.

The chain is built from TRBV5-1 and TRBJ2-5, with TRBD2 as a possible D gene (6 bases). V gave up 4 bases and J gave up 2 bases, with 9 bases separating them. The CDR3 contains 13 residues. Germline CDR1 and CDR2: SGHRS and YFSETQ. CDR3 amino acids: CASSTGAQETQYF. The DNA for the CDR3 is TGCGCCAGCAGCACGGGAGCGCAAGAGACCCAGTACTTC.

This sequence joins TRBV7-9 and TRBJ1-1, with a tentative D call TRBD1 (5 bases). This CDR3 is built from 13 residues. Trimming shortened V by 4 bases and J by 0 bases, and 6 bases separated the two germline ends. The V gene's germline CDR1 is SEHNR and CDR2 FQNEAQ (reference sequence). The CDR3 DNA is TGTGCCAGCAGCTGGGGCCTGAACACTGAAGCTTTCTTT. It codes for CASSWGLNTEAFF.

The V call is TRBV4-2, the J call TRBJ2-2; 13 bases map to TRBD2. The CDR3 length is 17 residues. Per germline, CDR1 LGHNA and CDR2 YNFKEQ. V lost 3 bases, J lost 7 bases, and 8 bases stayed unmatched. The CDR3 nucleotides read TGTGCCAGCAGCCACGGACTAGCGGGGGATATTAACGGGGAGCTGTTTTTT. Amino acids: CASSHGLAGDINGELFF.

This clone was observed once. V is TRBV4-2 and J is TRBJ2-7; 11 nucleotides match TRBD1. Trimming at V came to 1 base and at J to 3 bases, leaving 8 bases not matched to a gene. Per germline, CDR1 LGHNA and CDR2 YNFKEQ. This CDR3 spans 17 amino acids. The CDR3 here is CASSQGTGGSMGYEQYF. In DNA form, the CDR3 reads TGTGCCAGCAGCCAAGGGACAGGGGGCAGTATGGGCTACGAGCAGTACTTC.

This clone was recorded only once. CDR3 sequence reads: CASSLQETQYF. The CDR3 DNA follows: TGTGCCAGCAGTCTACAAGAGACCCAGTACTTC. V usage is TRBV4-2 and J usage is TRBJ2-5; D not certain. CDR3 length: 11 residues. Germline CDR1 LGHNA, CDR2 YNFKEQ. V lost 6 bases to trimming and J lost 2 bases, with 4 bases between them.

The chain carries TRBV29-1 and TRBJ2-3; 12 nucleotides align to TRBD2. Germline assignment: CDR1 SQVTM and CDR2 ANQGSEA. Trimming at V came to 7 bases and at J to 5 bases, leaving 4 bases not matched to a gene. This CDR3 is built from 13 residues. The CDR3 loop reads CSETSGSVDTQYF. The CDR3, as DNA: TGCAGCGAGACTAGCGGGAGTGTAGATACGCAGTATTTT.

The chain carries TRBV7-9 and TRBJ2-7; D uncertain. Germline V gene lookup returns CDR1 SEHNR and CDR2 FQNEAQ (reference sequence). There are 13 residues in the CDR3. V lost 5 bases, J lost 4 bases, and 12 bases lay in between. In DNA, the CDR3 is TGTGCCAGCAGCCCCCGTTCCGGTTACGAGCAGTACTTC. Its protein is CASSPRSGYEQYF.

The chain combines TRBV4-3 with TRBJ1-2; D is perhaps TRBD1 (6 bases). Germline CDR1 is LGHNA and CDR2 is YSLEER. V was clipped by 0 bases and J by 7 bases, with 12 bases between them. There are 14 residues in the CDR3. CDR3 DNA sequence: TGCGCCAGCAGCCAAGACACAGGGTCCGGTGGCTACACCTTC. This codes for CASSQDTGSGGYTF.

This clone has a single count. V usage is TRBV5-1 and J usage is TRBJ2-4; TRBD1 matches at 8 bases. V was clipped by 3 bases and J by 3 bases; unmatched bases: 17. The CDR3 runs to 19 residues. Germline CDR1 SGHRS, CDR2 YFSETQ. The CDR3 loop reads CASSSATGDGSTDKNIQYF. The CDR3 DNA follows: TGCGCCAGCAGCTCAGCGACAGGGGATGGTTCTACGGACAAAAACATTCAGTACTTC. The full variable domain, rest sourced from reference TRBV5-1 and TRBJ2-4, is KAGVTQTPRYLIKTRGQQVTLSCSPISGHRSVSWYQQTPGQGLQFLFEYFSETQRNKGNFPGRFSGRQFSNSRSEMNVSTLELGDSALYLCASSSATGDGSTDKNIQYFGAGTRLSVL.

The rearrangement joins TRBV7-2 to TRBJ2-7; no firm D call. Per germline, CDR1 SGHTA and CDR2 FQGNSA. The ends were cut back, 5 bases at V and 6 bases at J, with 14 bases in the middle. This CDR3 contains 13 residues. The CDR3: CASSPIRGGEQYF. CDR3 DNA: TGTGCCAGCAGCCCCATCAGAGGCGGCGAGCAGTACTTC.

The CDR3 region is CASSDSDRAYEQYF. The CDR3 nucleotides read TGTGCCAGCAGTGATTCGGACAGGGCCTACGAGCAGTACTTC. The chain recombines TRBV6-1 with TRBJ2-7; 8 nucleotides align to TRBD1. Germline V CDR1 and CDR2: MNHNS, SASEGT. Trimming at V came to 3 bases and at J to 2 bases, leaving 3 bases not matched to a gene. There are 14 residues in the CDR3.

This chain uses TRBV6-1 with TRBJ2-7, with D possibly matching TRBD2 (6 bases). This CDR3 is 14 amino acids long. Germline values: CDR1 MNHNS, CDR2 SASEGT. V lost 7 bases and J 3 bases, leaving 16 bases between the germline ends. In DNA, the CDR3 is TGTGCCAGCAACGAATGGGGGGTGGGCTACGAGCAGTACTTC. Amino acid sequence: CASNEWGVGYEQYF.

This clone was seen only once. The chain employs TRBV7-9 and TRBJ2-7, with TRBD2 identical over 8 bases. The V gene's germline CDR1 is SEHNR and CDR2 FQNEAQ (reference sequence). Germline trimming cut 7 bases from V and 2 bases from J; bases unmatched to any gene: 7. This CDR3 region has 14 residues. CDR3 in amino acids: CASTPGGWTYEQYF. The DNA for the CDR3 is TGTGCCAGCACCCCGGGGGGGTGGACCTACGAGCAGTACTTC.

The chain recombines TRBV11-3 with TRBJ1-2; 7 bases are shared with TRBD1. The V and J ends lost 5 bases and 4 bases, in that order; junction bases with no gene match: 4. The germline V gene encodes CDR1 SGHNT and CDR2 YENEEA. This CDR3 is 13 amino acids long. The CDR3 DNA is TGTGCCAGCAGCAAGACAGGGAGCTATGGCTACACCTTC. The encoded protein is CASSKTGSYGYTF.

The rearrangement links TRBV19 to TRBJ1-1; D might be TRBD1 (5 bases). V was cut by 5 bases and J by 4 bases, with 11 bases left in between. The germline gives CDR1 LNHDA, CDR2 SQIVND (reference sequence). The CDR3 loop spans 13 amino acids. This CDR3 is CASSPGLRTEAFF. As DNA, the CDR3 is TGTGCCAGTAGTCCAGGGTTGCGCACTGAAGCTTTCTTT.

In this sample, this clone turned up once. V usage is TRBV7-9 and J usage is TRBJ1-4; no clear D. CDR1 is SEHNR and CDR2 is FQNEAQ in the germline V gene (reference sequence). This CDR3 region has 15 residues. The V gene lost 5 bases and the J gene lost 0 bases, with 10 bases spanning the gap. CDR3 loop: CASSLSGATNEKLFF. As DNA, the CDR3 is TGTGCCAGCAGCCTCTCCGGTGCAACTAATGAAAAACTGTTTTTT.

The chain recombines TRBV5-6 with TRBJ2-2, with TRBD1 identical over 7 bases. The trim removed 4 bases at V and 5 bases at J, leaving 5 bases unmatched. Germline V gene lookup returns CDR1 SGHDT and CDR2 YYEEEE. The CDR3 extends over 14 amino acids. The CDR3 reads CASSNPQGTGELFF. CDR3 in DNA: TGTGCCAGCAGCAACCCACAGGGGACCGGGGAGCTGTTTTTT.

V is TRBV9 and J is TRBJ2-7; 7 positions match TRBD2. The V gene end was trimmed by 0 bases and the J gene end by 7 bases; junction bases not matched to a gene: 10. The CDR3 spans 15 residues. The germline gives CDR1 SGDLS, CDR2 YYNGEE. DNA of the CDR3: TGTGCCAGCAGCGTAGGGCCACGTAGCGGGCGAGAGCAGTACTTC. It translates to CASSVGPRSGREQYF. The whole variable domain, remainder taken from reference TRBV9 and TRBJ2-7, is DSGVTQTPKHLITATGQRVTLRCSPRSGDLSVYWYQQSLDQGLQFLIQYYNGEERAKGNILERFSAQQFPDLHSELNLSSLELGDSALYFCASSVGPRSGREQYFGPGTRLTVT.

The chain recombines TRBV19 with TRBJ2-5, with TRBD1 identical over 7 bases. The CDR3 runs 14 residues. V was clipped by 1 base and J by 4 bases; unmatched bases: 3. Germline CDR1 and CDR2: LNHDA and SQIVND (reference sequence). The CDR3: CASSIGPGGETQYF. The CDR3 DNA reads as TGTGCCAGTAGTATAGGCCCAGGGGGAGAGACCCAGTACTTC.

This chain links TRBV7-2 with TRBJ2-5, with D unclear. The germline CDR1 and CDR2 sequences are SGHTA and FQGNSA. Trimming removed 6 bases from V and 3 bases from J, with 20 bases in between. The CDR3 spans 16 residues. The CDR3 region is CASSPRWQRSEETQYF. CDR3 coding DNA: TGTGCCAGCAGTCCCCGTTGGCAGCGTTCTGAAGAGACCCAGTACTTC.